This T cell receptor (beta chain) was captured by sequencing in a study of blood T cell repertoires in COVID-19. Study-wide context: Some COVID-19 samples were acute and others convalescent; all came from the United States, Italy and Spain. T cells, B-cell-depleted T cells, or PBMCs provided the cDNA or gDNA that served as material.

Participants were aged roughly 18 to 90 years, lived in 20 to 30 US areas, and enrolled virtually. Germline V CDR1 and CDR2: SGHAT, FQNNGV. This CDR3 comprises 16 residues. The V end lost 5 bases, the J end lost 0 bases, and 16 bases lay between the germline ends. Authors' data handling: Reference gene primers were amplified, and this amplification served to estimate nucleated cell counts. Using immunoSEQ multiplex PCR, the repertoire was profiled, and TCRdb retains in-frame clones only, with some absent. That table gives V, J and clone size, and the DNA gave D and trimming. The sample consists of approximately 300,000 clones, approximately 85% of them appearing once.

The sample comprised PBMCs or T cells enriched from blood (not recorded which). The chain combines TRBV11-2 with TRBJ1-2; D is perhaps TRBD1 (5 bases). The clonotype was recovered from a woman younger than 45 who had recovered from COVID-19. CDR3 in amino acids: CASSRLDIAPNYGYTF. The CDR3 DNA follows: TGTGCCAGCAGCCGATTGGACATCGCGCCTAACTATGGCTACACCTTC.